The 24 T cell receptor beta chains presented below share a single source sample, sequenced in a study of cytomegalovirus exposure and HLA in healthy donors. In the PCR, 60 Vbeta and 13 Jbeta primers were used. Libraries were prepared by immunoSEQ multiplex PCR; TCRdb keeps only in-frame clonotypes and omits some of them. The data show approximately 160,000 clones, about 76% seen once. Sequencing used PBMCs. These receptors came from a male donor in good health and CMV-seropositive.

The chain is built from TRBV29-1 and TRBJ1-2; D uncertain. This CDR3 has 10 residues. The germline CDR1 and CDR2 sequences are SQVTM and ANQGSEA. Trimming took off 3 bases at V and 7 bases at J, with 6 bases between the two ends. CDR3 region: CSVEEAGYTF. CDR3 bases: TGCAGCGTTGAGGAGGCTGGCTACACCTTC.

V usage is TRBV6-5 and J usage is TRBJ2-7; tentatively, D is TRBD1 (5 bases). Germline loops: CDR1 MNHEY, CDR2 SVGAGI. Trimming pared 0 bases from V and 3 bases from J, leaving 15 bases between. This CDR3 is built from 16 residues. CDR3 sequence reads: CASSYSISRRGYEQYF. CDR3 nucleotides: TGTGCCAGCAGTTACTCGATTTCCCGTAGGGGCTACGAGCAGTACTTC.

This clone occurred once. The V gene is TRBV7-3, the J gene TRBJ1-6; TRBD1 matches at 7 bases. CDR1 is SGHTA, CDR2 FQGTGA, per germline. Trimming at V came to 0 bases and at J to 7 bases, leaving 3 bases not matched to a gene. The CDR3 is 15 amino acids. This CDR3 is CASSLTPGQNSPLHF. DNA of the CDR3: TGTGCCAGCAGCTTAACGCCGGGACAGAATTCACCCCTCCACTTT.

This clone has more than one count but fewer than ten. The rearrangement uses TRBV6-1 and TRBJ2-2; D ambiguous. V lost 0 bases and J 2 bases, leaving 7 bases between the germline ends. There are 15 residues in the CDR3. Germline loops: CDR1 MNHNS, CDR2 SASEGT. CDR3 amino acids: CASSEANINTGELFF. As DNA, the CDR3 is TGTGCCAGCAGTGAAGCTAATATTAACACCGGGGAGCTGTTTTTT.

V is TRBV30 and J is TRBJ1-3; D is unresolved. The CDR3 covers 15 residues. The ends were cut back, 2 bases at V and 0 bases at J, with 11 bases in the middle. The germline gives CDR1 GTSNPN, CDR2 SVGIG (reference sequence). CDR3 sequence: CAWSRGGSSGNTIYF. The DNA of the CDR3 is TGTGCCTGGAGTAGAGGCGGTAGCTCTGGAAACACCATATATTTT. Looking up the rest from reference TRBV30 and TRBJ1-3 gives the full variable domain: SQTIHQWPATLVQPVGSPLSLECTVEGTSNPNLYWYRQAAGRGLQLLFYSVGIGQISSEVPQNLSASRPQDRQFILSSKKLLLSDSGFYLCAWSRGGSSGNTIYFGEGSWLTVV.

The chain combines TRBV25-1 with TRBJ2-5, with TRBD2 matching 14 bases. The J segment lost 5 bases and the V segment lost 7 bases, leaving 9 bases of the junction unmatched. This CDR3 has 16 amino acids. In germline, CDR1 is MGHDK, CDR2 SYGVNS. As DNA, the CDR3 is TGTGCCAGCAAAGAGACTAGCGGGGGGGATAGGGAGACCCAGTACTTC. This sequence encodes CASKETSGGDRETQYF.

This sequence joins TRBV27 and TRBJ2-4; unclear D gene. V lost 4 bases to trimming and J lost 7 bases, with 14 bases between them. The CDR3 length is 14 residues. Per germline, CDR1 MNHEY and CDR2 SMNVEV (reference sequence). CDR3 in DNA: TGTGCCAGCAGTTCAAGACCGGGTCATAACATTCAGTACTTC. This encodes CASSSRPGHNIQYF.

The V call is TRBV6-5, the J call TRBJ1-4, with a tentative D call TRBD1 (6 bases). The CDR3 is 14 amino acids. Per germline, CDR1 MNHEY and CDR2 SVGAGI. The V end lost 2 bases, the J end lost 2 bases, and 6 bases lay between the germline ends. CDR3 amino acids: CASSYRGTNEKLFF. CDR3 DNA: TGTGCCAGCAGTTACAGGGGGACTAATGAAAAACTGTTTTTT.

This clone was detected a few times. This chain uses TRBV5-6 with TRBJ2-7, with a weak D call TRBD1 (5 bases). V shed 1 base and J shed 5 bases, with 13 bases lying between them. This CDR3 has 14 residues. The V gene's germline CDR1 is SGHDT and CDR2 YYEEEE. The chain's CDR3 is CASSLSGQRHEQYF. CDR3 DNA sequence: TGTGCCAGCAGCTTGTCTGGACAACGACACGAGCAGTACTTC.

CDR3 bases: TGTGCCAGCAGCTCCGCCGGGACACCCAATCAGCCCCAGCATTTT. It codes for CASSSAGTPNQPQHF. The chain uses TRBV5-6 and TRBJ1-5; a possible D gene is TRBD1 (6 bases). With 3 bases removed from V and 3 bases from J, the gap between germline ends came to 13 bases. The CDR3 covers 15 residues. Germline CDR1 and CDR2: SGHDT and YYEEEE.

The chain combines TRBV11-3 with TRBJ1-1; D remains unclear. The CDR3 sequence is 13 residues long. Trimming stripped 1 base from V and 5 bases from J, with 8 bases between. Per germline, CDR1 SGHNT and CDR2 YENEEA. CDR3 DNA: TGTGCCAGCAGCTTAGTCAGAGGGACTGAAGCTTTCTTT. The encoded protein is CASSLVRGTEAFF.

The rearrangement joins TRBV7-9 to TRBJ1-1, with D perhaps TRBD1 (5 bases). The germline V and J ends were trimmed by 5 bases and 7 bases, with 20 bases remaining between them. CDR3 length: 15 residues. Germline lookup yields CDR1 SEHNR and CDR2 FQNEAQ (reference sequence). The CDR3, as DNA: TGTGCCAGCAGCCCTTACGGACACGACCTTGATGAAGCTTTCTTT. This codes for CASSPYGHDLDEAFF.

The V call is TRBV27, the J call TRBJ2-3; a weak D match, TRBD1 (7 bases). Germline lookup yields CDR1 MNHEY and CDR2 SMNVEV (reference sequence). Trimming shortened V by 7 bases and J by 11 bases, and 13 bases separated the two germline ends. The CDR3 totals 11 residues. The CDR3 DNA is TGTGCCAGCACTCAGGGGGGCAGGCAGTATTTT. It codes for CASTQGGRQYF.

This rearrangement joins TRBV7-2 to TRBJ2-7; 7 bases match TRBD1. V shed 1 base and J 7 bases; nucleotides not matched to a gene: 13. The CDR3 totals 16 residues. CDR1 and CDR2 (germline): SGHTA, FQGNSA. CDR3 loop: CASSLEPGQGGLEQYF. CDR3 DNA sequence: TGTGCCAGCAGCTTAGAGCCCGGACAAGGGGGCCTGGAGCAGTACTTC.

The CDR3 region is CASSLTGDSYNEQFF. The CDR3 DNA sequence: TGTGCCAGCAGCTTAACCGGGGATTCCTACAATGAGCAGTTCTTC. This chain links TRBV7-3 with TRBJ2-1; tentative D call: TRBD2 (5 bases). CDR1 is SGHTA and CDR2 is FQGTGA in the germline V gene. The CDR3 is made up of 15 amino acids. V was cut by 0 bases and J by 1 base, with 7 bases left in between.

The chain is built from TRBV13 and TRBJ2-3, with 12 bases identical to TRBD2. Germline CDR1 PRHDT, CDR2 FYEKMQ (reference sequence). The CDR3 runs to 16 residues. V was pared by 2 bases and J by 5 bases, with 5 bases of the junction left unmatched. CDR3 bases: TGTGCCAGCAGCTTAACTAGCGGGGGGCCCCGAGATACGCAGTATTTT. Encoded protein: CASSLTSGGPRDTQYF.

This rearrangement joins TRBV2 to TRBJ2-6, with D maybe TRBD1 (6 bases). Germline CDR1 and CDR2: SNHLY and FYNNEI. Trimming shortened V by 2 bases and J by 2 bases, and 13 bases separated the two germline ends. The CDR3 length is 17 residues. CDR3 bases: TGTGCCAGCAGTGAAACATTCACAGGGACTGGGGCCAACGTCCTGACTTTC. This sequence encodes CASSETFTGTGANVLTF.

The chain couples TRBV6-6 to TRBJ2-3; a weak D match, TRBD2 (7 bases). CDR1 is MNHNY, CDR2 SVGAGI, per germline (reference sequence). V lost 10 bases and J 1 base, leaving 18 bases between the germline ends. This CDR3 is built from 15 residues. CDR3 sequence: CATTRGAGGTDTQYF. CDR3 DNA: TGTGCCACCACACGGGGGGCGGGGGGCACAGATACGCAGTATTTT.

The chain recombines TRBV30 with TRBJ1-6; the D is unclear. The CDR3 consists of 13 residues. Trimming took 5 bases from V and 5 from J, leaving 10 bases between them. In germline, CDR1 is GTSNPN, CDR2 SVGIG (reference sequence). This CDR3 reads CAWSLQNNSPLHF. The CDR3 nucleotides read TGTGCCTGGTCCCTACAGAATAATTCACCCCTCCACTTT.

J is TRBJ1-1 and V is TRBV5-1; D not resolved. Trimming left V 4 bases short and J 1 base short, with 8 bases between. Germline V gives CDR1 SGHRS, CDR2 YFSETQ. The CDR3 consists of 13 residues. The CDR3 DNA is TGCGCCAGCAGCCCACCGGGGAACACTGAAGCTTTCTTT. Its translation: CASSPPGNTEAFF.

The V gene is TRBV7-8, the J gene TRBJ1-3; a possible D gene is TRBD1 (5 bases). This CDR3 contains 16 residues. V shed 5 bases and J shed 4 bases, with 18 bases lying between them. Germline CDR1 reads SGHVS; CDR2 reads FQNEAQ. The CDR3 DNA reads as TGTGCCAGCAGCACTATACCCTCACGGGGGGGAAACACCATATATTTT. This gives the protein CASSTIPSRGGNTIYF.

Points on this clone: The same CDR3 is also encoded by other DNA sequences in this sample. The V gene is TRBV29-1, the J gene TRBJ1-1; D unclear. Trimming shortened V by 7 bases and J by 1 base, and 10 bases separated the two germline ends. The germline gives CDR1 SQVTM, CDR2 ANQGSEA. This CDR3 is 12 amino acids long. Here the CDR3 DNA reads TGCAGCGCCCGTGAGGGGAACACTGAAGCTTTCTTT. It codes for CSAREGNTEAFF.

This rearrangement joins TRBV6-1 to TRBJ2-7, with 7 bases lining up with TRBD1. V shed 5 bases, J shed 2 bases, and the junction held 6 bases outside the gene matches. The CDR3 covers 14 residues. Looked up from germline, CDR1 is MNHNS and CDR2 is SASEGT. CDR3 nucleotides: TGTGCCAGCAGTAAGGGACAGCCTCCCTACGAGCAGTACTTC. Its translation is CASSKGQPPYEQYF.

The rearrangement uses TRBV11-2 and TRBJ2-3; TRBD2 is a possible D gene (6 bases). This CDR3 has 16 amino acids. Germline values: CDR1 SGHAT, CDR2 FQNNGV. Between the trimmed V and J ends, which lost 5 bases and 1 base, there was a span of 16 bases. The DNA of the CDR3 is TGTGCCAGCAGCACCTCTCGCGGGGACGGCACAGATACGCAGTATTTT. Amino acids: CASSTSRGDGTDTQYF.